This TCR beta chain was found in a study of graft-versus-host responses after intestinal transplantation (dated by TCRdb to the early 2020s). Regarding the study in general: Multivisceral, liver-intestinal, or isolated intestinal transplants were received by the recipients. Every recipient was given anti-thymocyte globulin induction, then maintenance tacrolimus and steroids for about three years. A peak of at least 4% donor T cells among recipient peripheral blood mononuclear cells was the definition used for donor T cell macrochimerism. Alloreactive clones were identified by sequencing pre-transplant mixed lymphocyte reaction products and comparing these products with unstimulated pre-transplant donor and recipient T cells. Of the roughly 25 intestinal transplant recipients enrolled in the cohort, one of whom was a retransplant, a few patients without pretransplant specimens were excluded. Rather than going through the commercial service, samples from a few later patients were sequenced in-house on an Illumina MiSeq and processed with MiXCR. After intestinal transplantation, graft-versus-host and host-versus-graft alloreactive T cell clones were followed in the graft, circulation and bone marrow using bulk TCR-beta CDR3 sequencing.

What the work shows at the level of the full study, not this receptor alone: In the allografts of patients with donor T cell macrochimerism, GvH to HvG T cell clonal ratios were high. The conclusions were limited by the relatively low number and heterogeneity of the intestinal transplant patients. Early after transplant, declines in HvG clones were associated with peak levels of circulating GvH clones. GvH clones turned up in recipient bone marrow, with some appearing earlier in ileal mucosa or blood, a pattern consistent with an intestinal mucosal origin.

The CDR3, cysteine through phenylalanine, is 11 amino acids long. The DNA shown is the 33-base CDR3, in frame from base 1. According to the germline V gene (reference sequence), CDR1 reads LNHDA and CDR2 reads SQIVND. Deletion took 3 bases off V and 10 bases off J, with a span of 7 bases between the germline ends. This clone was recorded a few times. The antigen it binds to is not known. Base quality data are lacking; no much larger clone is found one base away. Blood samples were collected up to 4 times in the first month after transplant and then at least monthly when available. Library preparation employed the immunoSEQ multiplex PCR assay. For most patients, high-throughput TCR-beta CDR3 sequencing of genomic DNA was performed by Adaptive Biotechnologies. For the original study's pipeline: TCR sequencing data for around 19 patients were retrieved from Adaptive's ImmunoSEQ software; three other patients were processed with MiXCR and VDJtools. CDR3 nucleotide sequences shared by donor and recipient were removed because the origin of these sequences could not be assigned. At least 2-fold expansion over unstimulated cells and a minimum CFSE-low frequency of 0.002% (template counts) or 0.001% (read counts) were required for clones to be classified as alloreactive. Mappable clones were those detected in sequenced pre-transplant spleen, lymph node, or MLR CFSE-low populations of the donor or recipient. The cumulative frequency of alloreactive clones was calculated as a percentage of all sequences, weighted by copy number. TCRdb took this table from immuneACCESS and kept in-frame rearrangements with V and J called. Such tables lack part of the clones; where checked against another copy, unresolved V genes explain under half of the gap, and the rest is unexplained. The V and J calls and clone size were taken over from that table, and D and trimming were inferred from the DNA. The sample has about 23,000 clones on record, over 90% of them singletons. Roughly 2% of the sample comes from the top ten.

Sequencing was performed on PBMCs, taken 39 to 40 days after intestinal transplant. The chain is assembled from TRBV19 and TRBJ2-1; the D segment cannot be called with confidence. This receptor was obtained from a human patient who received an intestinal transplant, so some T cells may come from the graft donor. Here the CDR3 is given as CASSIRFEQFF. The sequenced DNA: TGTGCCAGTAGTATCCGCTTCGAGCAGTTCTTC.